This TCR beta chain was observed in a study of human T cells and chemical hapten exposure. Study-level findings and limits: The number of TCRs above 1 in 1000 frequency did not change after DPC sensitization.

It was the library that attached unique molecular identifiers to individual cDNA molecules. Source study methods: Per-sample TCR counts ranged from 23,224 to 690,600, median about 90,000. Each CDR3 protein is one row after TCRdb ran MiXCR on the RACE reads. The V and J calls come from TCRdb's annotation, not from the publication. This sample has about 130,000 distinct CDR3 sequences, with approximately 9.1% found just once. This clonotype appeared many times. The antigen is undetermined. The V and J ends lost 5 bases and 5 bases respectively, with 10 bases between them. This CDR3 is built from 13 residues. Germline CDR1 reads SEHNR; CDR2 reads FQNEAQ (reference sequence). Time point in this sample: healthy volunteer bleed at 2 weeks. The authors extracted total RNA from unfractionated whole blood.

This TCR derives from a male donor in good health. Some clones in this sample may be carry-over from other donors' samples. The sequenced material came from whole blood. The chain employs TRBV7-9 and TRBJ2-1; possibly TRBD1 for D (5 bases). CDR3 DNA: TGTGCCAGCAGCCCGGACACCCACAATGAGCAGTTCTTC. Residues: CASSPDTHNEQFF.